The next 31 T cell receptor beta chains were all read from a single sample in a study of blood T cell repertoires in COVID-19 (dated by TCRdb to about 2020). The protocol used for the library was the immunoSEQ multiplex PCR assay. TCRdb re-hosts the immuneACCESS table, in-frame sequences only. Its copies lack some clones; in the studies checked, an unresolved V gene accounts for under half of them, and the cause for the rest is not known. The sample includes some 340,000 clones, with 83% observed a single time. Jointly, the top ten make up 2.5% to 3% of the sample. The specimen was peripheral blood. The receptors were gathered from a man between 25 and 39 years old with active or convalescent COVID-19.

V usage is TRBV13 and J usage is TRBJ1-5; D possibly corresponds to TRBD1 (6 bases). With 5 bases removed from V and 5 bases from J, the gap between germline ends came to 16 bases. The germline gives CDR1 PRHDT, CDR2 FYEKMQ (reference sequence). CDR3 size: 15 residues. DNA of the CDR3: TGTGCCAGCAGCCAGGGGACGATAGGTGATCAGCCCCAGCATTTT. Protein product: CASSQGTIGDQPQHF.

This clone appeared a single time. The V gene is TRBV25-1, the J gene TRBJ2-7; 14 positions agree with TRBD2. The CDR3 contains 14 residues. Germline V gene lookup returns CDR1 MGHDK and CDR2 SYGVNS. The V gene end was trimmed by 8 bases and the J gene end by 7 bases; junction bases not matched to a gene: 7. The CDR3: CASARTSGRSEQYF. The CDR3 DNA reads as TGTGCCAGCGCCCGGACTAGCGGGAGGTCGGAGCAGTACTTC.

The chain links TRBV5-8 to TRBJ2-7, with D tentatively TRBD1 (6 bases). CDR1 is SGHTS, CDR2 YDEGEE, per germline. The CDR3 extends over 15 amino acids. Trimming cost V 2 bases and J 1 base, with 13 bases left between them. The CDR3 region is CASSFLTGYSYEQYF. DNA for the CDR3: TGTGCCAGCAGCTTCCTGACAGGATATTCCTACGAGCAGTACTTC.

As DNA, the CDR3 is TGTGCCAGCAAACTAACACTGAACACTGAAGCTTTCTTT. This codes for CASKLTLNTEAFF. This chain joins TRBV12-3 or TRBV12-4 and TRBJ1-1; D call uncertain. CDR3 length: 13 amino acids. Trimming took 7 bases from V and 0 from J, leaving 9 bases between them.

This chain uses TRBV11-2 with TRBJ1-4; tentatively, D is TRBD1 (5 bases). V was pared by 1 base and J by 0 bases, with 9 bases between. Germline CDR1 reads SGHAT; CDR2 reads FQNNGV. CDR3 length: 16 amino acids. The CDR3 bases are TGTGCCAGCAGCTTAGGGAGGGGCGCAACTAATGAAAAACTGTTTTTT. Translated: CASSLGRGATNEKLFF.

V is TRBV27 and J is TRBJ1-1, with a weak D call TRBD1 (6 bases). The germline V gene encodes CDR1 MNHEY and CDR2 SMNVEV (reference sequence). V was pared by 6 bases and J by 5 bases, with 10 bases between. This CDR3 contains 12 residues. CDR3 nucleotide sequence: TGTGCCAGCAGCGAGGGGGGGACTGAAGCTTTCTTT. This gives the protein CASSEGGTEAFF.

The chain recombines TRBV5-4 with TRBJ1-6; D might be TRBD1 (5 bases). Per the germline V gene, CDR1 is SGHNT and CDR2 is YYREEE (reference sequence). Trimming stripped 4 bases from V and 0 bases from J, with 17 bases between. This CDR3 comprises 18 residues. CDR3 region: CASSPGGEASSYNSPLHF. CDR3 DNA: TGTGCCAGCAGCCCGGGGGGGGAGGCGAGCTCCTATAATTCACCCCTCCACTTT.

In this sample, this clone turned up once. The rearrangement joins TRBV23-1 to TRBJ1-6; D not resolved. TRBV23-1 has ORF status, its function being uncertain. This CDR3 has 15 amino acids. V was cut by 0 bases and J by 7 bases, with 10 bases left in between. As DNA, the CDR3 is TGCGCCAGCAGTCAATCCGGAGGTTTCAATTCACCCCTCCACTTT. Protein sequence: CASSQSGGFNSPLHF.

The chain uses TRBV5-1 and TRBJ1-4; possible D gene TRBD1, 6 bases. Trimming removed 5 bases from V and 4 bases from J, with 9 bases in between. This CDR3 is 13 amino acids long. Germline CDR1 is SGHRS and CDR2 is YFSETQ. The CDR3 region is CASRRDINEKLFF. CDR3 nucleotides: TGCGCCAGCAGACGGGACATTAATGAAAAACTGTTTTTT. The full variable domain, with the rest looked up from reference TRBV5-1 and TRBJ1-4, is KAGVTQTPRYLIKTRGQQVTLSCSPISGHRSVSWYQQTPGQGLQFLFEYFSETQRNKGNFPGRFSGRQFSNSRSEMNVSTLELGDSALYLCASRRDINEKLFFGSGTQLSVL.

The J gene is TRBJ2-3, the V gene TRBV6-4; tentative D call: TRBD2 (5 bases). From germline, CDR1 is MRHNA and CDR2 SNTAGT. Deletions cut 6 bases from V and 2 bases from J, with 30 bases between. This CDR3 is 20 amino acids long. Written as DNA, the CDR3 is TGTGCCAGCAGGAACGCCAAAACACAACTTGGGAGCGCCTACACAGATACGCAGTATTTT. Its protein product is CASRNAKTQLGSAYTDTQYF.

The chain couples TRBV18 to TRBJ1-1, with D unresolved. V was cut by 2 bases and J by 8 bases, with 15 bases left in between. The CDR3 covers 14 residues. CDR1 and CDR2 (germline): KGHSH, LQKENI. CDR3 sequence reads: CASSPTEGHMEAFF. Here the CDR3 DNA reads TGTGCCAGCTCACCAACGGAGGGCCACATGGAAGCTTTCTTT.

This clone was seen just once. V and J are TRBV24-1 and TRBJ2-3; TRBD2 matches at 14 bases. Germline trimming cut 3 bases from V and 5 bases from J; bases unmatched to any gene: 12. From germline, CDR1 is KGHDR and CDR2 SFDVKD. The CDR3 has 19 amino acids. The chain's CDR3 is CATSDRPGTSGGFGDTQYF. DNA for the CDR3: TGTGCCACCAGTGATCGCCCCGGGACTAGCGGGGGCTTTGGAGATACGCAGTATTTT.

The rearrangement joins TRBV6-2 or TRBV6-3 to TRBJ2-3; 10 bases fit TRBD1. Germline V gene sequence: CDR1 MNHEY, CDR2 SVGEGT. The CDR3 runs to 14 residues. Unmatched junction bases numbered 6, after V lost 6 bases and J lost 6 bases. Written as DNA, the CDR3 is TGTGCCAGCAGCGGGGACAGGGGAAGGGATACGCAGTATTTT. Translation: CASSGDRGRDTQYF.

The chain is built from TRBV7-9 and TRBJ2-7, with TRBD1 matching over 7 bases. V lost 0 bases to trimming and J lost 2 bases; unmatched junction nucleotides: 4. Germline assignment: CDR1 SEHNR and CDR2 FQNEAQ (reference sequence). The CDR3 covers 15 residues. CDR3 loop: CASSLATGLPYEQYF. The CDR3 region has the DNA TGTGCCAGCAGCTTAGCGACAGGGCTACCCTACGAGCAGTACTTC.

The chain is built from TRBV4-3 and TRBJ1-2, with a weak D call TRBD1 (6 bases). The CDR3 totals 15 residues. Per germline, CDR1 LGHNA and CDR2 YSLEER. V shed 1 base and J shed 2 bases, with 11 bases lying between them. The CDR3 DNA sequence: TGCGCCAGCAGCCAAGGGACAGCTGGGAACTATGGCTACACCTTC. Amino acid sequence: CASSQGTAGNYGYTF.

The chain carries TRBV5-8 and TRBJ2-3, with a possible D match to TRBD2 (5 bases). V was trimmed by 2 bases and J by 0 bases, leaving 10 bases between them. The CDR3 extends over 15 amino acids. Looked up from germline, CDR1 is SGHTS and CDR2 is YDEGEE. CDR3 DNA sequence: TGTGCCAGCAGCTTAAGAGGGCGGAGCACAGATACGCAGTATTTT. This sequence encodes CASSLRGRSTDTQYF.

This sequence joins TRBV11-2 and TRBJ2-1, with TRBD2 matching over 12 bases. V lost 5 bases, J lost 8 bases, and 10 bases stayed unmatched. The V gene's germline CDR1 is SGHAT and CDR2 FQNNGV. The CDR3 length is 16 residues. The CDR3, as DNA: TGTGCCAGCAGCAACGGACTAGCGGGATGGGGCGATGAGCAGTTCTTC. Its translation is CASSNGLAGWGDEQFF.

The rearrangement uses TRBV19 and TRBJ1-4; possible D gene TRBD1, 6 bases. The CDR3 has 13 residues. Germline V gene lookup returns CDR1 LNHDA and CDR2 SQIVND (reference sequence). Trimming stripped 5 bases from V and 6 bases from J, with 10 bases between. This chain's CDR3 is CASSPNRDEKLFF. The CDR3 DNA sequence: TGTGCCAGTAGTCCCAACAGGGATGAAAAACTGTTTTTT.

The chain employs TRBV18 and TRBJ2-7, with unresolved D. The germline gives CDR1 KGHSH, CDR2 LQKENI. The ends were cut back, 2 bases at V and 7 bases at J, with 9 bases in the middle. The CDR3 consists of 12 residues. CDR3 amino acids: CASSPSEEEQYF. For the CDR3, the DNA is TGTGCCAGCTCACCATCCGAGGAAGAGCAGTACTTC.

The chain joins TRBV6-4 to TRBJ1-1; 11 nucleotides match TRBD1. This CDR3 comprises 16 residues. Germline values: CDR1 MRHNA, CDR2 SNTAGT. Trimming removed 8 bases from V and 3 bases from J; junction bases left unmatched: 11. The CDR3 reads CASSLTGTGGYTEAFF. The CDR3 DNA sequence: TGTGCCAGCTCACTTACCGGGACAGGGGGGTACACTGAAGCTTTCTTT.

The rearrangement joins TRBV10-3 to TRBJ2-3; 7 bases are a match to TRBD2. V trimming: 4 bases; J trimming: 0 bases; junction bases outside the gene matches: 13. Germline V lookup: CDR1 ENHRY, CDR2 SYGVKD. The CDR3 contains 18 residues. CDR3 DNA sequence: TGTGCCATCAGTGGTGAGGGCGGGGGACTTGAGAGCACAGATACGCAGTATTTT. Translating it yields CAISGEGGGLESTDTQYF.

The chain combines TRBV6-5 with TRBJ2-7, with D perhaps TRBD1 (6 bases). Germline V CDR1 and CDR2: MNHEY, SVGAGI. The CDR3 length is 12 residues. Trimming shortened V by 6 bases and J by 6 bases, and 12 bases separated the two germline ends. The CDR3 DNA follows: TGTGCCAGCAGGAGGGACACCTTCGAGCAGTACTTC. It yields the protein CASRRDTFEQYF.

The CDR3 loop is CASSASQGKNTEAFF. Written as DNA, the CDR3 is TGTGCCAGCAGCGCCAGCCAGGGGAAAAACACTGAAGCTTTCTTT. V gene TRBV9 combines with J gene TRBJ1-1; D might be TRBD1 (6 bases). Germline CDR1 is SGDLS and CDR2 is YYNGEE. The CDR3 sequence is 15 residues long. V lost 3 bases and J lost 2, with 14 bases in between.

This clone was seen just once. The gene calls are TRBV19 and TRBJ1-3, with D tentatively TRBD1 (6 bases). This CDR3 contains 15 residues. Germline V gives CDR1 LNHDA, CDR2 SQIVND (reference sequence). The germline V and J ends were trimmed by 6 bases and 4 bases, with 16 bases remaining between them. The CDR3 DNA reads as TGTGCCAGTAGGCCCAGGGGTATCGCCGGAAACACCATATATTTT. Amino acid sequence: CASRPRGIAGNTIYF.

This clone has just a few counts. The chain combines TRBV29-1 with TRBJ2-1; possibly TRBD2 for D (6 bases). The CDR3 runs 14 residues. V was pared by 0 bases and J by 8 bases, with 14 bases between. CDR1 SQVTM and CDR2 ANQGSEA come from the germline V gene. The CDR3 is CSVEDRRGGYEQFF. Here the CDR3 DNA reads TGCAGCGTTGAAGATCGGCGGGGCGGCTATGAGCAGTTCTTC.

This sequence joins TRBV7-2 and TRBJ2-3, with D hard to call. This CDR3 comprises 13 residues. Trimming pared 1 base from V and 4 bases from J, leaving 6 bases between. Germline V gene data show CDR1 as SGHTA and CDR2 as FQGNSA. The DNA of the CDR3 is TGTGCCAGCAGCTTAGGGTCGGCAGATACGCAGTATTTT. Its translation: CASSLGSADTQYF. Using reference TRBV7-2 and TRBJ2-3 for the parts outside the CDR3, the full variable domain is GAGVSQSPSNKVTEKGKDVELRCDPISGHTALYWYRQSLGQGLEFLIYFQGNSAPDKSGLPSDRFSAERTGGSVSTLTIQRTQQEDSAVYLCASSLGSADTQYFGPGTRLTVL.

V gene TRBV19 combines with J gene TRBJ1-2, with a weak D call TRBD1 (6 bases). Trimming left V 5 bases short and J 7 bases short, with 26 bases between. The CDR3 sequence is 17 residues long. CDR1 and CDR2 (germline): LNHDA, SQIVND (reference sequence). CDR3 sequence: CASSSDRSFGRSGGYTF. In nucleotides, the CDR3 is TGTGCCAGTAGTTCCGACAGGTCTTTTGGGAGATCTGGTGGCTACACCTTC.

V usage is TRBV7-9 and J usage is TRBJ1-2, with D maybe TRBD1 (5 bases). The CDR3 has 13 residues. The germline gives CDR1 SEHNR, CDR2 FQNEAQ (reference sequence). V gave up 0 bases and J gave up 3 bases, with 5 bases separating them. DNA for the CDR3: TGTGCCAGCAGCTTAGCGACAGACTATGGCTACACCTTC. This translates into CASSLATDYGYTF.

The CDR3 loop is CASSPGRRDFEQYF. The CDR3 nucleotides are TGTGCCAGCTCACCGGGCCGAAGGGACTTCGAGCAGTACTTC. The chain links TRBV18 to TRBJ2-7; D is perhaps TRBD2 (6 bases). The CDR3 has 14 amino acids. CDR1 is KGHSH, CDR2 LQKENI, per germline. Trimming stripped 3 bases from V and 6 bases from J, with 15 bases between. The variable domain in full, with the rest retrieved from reference TRBV18 and TRBJ2-7, is NAGVMQNPRHLVRRRGQEARLRCSPMKGHSHVYWYRQLPEEGLKFMVYLQKENIIDESGMPKERFSAEFPKEGPSILRIQQVVRGDSAAYFCASSPGRRDFEQYFGPGTRLTVT.

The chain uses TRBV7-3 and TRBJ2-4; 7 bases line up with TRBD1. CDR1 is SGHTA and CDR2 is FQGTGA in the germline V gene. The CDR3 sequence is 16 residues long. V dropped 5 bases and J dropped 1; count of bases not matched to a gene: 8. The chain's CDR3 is CASSLDRAPAKNIQYF. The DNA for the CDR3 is TGTGCCAGCAGCCTTGACAGGGCTCCGGCCAAAAACATTCAGTACTTC.

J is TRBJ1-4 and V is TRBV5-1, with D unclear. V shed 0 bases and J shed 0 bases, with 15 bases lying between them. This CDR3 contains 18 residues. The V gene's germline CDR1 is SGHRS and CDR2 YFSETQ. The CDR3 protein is CASSLALRHSATNEKLFF. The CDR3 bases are TGCGCCAGCAGCTTGGCCCTCCGTCATTCGGCAACTAATGAAAAACTGTTTTTT.